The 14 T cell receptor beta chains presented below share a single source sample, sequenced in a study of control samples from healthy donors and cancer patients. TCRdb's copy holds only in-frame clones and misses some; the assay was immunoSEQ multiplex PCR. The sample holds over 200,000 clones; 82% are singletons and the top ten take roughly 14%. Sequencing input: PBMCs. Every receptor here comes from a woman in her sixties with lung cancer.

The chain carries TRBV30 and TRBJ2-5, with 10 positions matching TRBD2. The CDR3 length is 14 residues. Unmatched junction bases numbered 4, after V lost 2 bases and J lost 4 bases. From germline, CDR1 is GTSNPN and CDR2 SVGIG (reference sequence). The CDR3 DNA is TGTGCCTGGAGTTCCTTAGCGGGAGGAGAGACCCAGTACTTC. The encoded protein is CAWSSLAGGETQYF.

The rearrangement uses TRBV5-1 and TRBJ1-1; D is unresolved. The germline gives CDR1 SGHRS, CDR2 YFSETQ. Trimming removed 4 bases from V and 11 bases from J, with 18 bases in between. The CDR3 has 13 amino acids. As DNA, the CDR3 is TGCGCCAGCAGCCCCCGACATCTTGAGAAGGCTTTCTTT. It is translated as CASSPRHLEKAFF.

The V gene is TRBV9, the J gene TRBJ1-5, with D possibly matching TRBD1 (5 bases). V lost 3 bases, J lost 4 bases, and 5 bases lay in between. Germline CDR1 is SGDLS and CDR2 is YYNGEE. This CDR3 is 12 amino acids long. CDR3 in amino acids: CASSAGNQPQHF. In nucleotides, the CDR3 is TGTGCCAGCAGCGCAGGGAATCAGCCCCAGCATTTT. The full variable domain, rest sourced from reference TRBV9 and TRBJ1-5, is DSGVTQTPKHLITATGQRVTLRCSPRSGDLSVYWYQQSLDQGLQFLIQYYNGEERAKGNILERFSAQQFPDLHSELNLSSLELGDSALYFCASSAGNQPQHFGDGTRLSIL.

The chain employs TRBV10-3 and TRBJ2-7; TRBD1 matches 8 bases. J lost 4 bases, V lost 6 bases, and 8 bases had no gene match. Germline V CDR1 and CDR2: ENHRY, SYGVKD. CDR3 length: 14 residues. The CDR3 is CAISPGQVPYEQYF. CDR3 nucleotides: TGTGCCATCAGCCCGGGACAGGTCCCTTACGAGCAGTACTTC.

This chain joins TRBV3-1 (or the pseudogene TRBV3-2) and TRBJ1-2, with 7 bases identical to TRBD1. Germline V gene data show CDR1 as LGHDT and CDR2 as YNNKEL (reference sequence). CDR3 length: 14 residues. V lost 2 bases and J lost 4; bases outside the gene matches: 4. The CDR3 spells CASSQLGQSYGYTF. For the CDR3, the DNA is TGTGCCAGCAGCCAATTGGGACAGTCCTATGGCTACACCTTC.

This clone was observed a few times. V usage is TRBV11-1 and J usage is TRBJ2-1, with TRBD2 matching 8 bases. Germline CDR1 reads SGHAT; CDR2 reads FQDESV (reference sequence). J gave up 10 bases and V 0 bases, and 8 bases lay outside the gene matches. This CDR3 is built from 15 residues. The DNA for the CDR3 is TGTGCCAGCAGCTTAGCGACGGGAGGGAGCGTCGAGCAGTTCTTC. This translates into CASSLATGGSVEQFF.

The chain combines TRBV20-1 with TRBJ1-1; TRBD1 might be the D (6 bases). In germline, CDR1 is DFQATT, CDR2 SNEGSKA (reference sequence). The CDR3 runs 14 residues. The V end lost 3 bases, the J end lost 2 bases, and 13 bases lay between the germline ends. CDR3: CSASPGDINTEAFF. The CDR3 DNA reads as TGCAGTGCTAGTCCCGGGGACATAAACACTGAAGCTTTCTTT.

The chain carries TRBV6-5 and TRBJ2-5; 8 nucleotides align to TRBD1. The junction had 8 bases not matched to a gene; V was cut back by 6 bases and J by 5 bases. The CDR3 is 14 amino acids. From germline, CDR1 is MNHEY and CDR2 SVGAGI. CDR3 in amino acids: CASSIQGAGETQYF. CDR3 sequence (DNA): TGTGCCAGCAGCATCCAGGGGGCTGGGGAGACCCAGTACTTC.

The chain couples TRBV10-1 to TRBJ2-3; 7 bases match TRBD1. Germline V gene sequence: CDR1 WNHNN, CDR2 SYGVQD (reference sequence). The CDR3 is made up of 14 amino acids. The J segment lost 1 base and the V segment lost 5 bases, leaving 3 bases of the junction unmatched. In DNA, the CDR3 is TGCGCCAGCAGTCGGACAGGTCGCACAGATACGCAGTATTTT. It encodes CASSRTGRTDTQYF.

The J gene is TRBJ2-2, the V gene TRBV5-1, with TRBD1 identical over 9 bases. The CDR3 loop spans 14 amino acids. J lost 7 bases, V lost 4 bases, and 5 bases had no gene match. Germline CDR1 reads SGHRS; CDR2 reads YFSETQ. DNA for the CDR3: TGCGCCAGCAGCCGGGGACAGGGTCTCGGGGAGCTGTTTTTT. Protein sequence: CASSRGQGLGELFF.

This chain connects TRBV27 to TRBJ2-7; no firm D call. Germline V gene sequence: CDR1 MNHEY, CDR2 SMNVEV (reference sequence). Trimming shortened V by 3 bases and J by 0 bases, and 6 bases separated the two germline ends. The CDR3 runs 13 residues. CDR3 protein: CASSLYSSYEQYF. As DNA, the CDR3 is TGTGCCAGCAGTTTGTATAGCTCCTACGAGCAGTACTTC.

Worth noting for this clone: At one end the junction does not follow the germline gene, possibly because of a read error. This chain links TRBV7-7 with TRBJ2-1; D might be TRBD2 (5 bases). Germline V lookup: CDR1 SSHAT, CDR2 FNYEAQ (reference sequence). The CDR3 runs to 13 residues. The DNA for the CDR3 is TGTGCTAGCAGCTCGGACTTGGGCTATGAGCAGTTCTTC. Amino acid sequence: CASSSDLGYEQFF.

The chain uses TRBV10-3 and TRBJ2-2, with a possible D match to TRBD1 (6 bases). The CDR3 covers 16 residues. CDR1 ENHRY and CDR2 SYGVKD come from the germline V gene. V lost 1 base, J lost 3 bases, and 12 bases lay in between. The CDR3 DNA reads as TGTGCCATCAGTGAGTTCAGACAGGATCACACCGGGGAGCTGTTTTTT. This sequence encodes CAISEFRQDHTGELFF.

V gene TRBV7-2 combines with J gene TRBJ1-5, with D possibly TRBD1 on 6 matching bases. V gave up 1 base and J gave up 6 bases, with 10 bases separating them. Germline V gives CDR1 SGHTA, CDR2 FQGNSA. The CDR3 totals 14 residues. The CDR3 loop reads CASSLDTGFQPQHF. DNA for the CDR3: TGTGCCAGCAGCTTAGATACAGGGTTTCAGCCCCAGCATTTT.